A single TCR beta chain is shown here with its context. The antigen this receptor binds is unknown. At the junction V is shortened by 5 bases and J by 1 base; bases outside the gene matches: 5. There are 15 amino acids in the CDR3, from cysteine to phenylalanine inclusive. Solely the CDR3 DNA is kept, with 45 bases framed from the first base. Per the germline V gene (reference sequence), MNHNY is the CDR1 and SVGAGI is the CDR2. The source of the sample is a study of cytomegalovirus exposure and HLA in healthy donors listed by TCRdb under 2017. General notes on the study: In an earlier analysis of several hundred of the donors, less than 350 Gb of sequence data and about 110 million unique TCR beta sequences from about 180 million T cells were reported. The study aimed to test whether signatures of past pathogen exposure could be identified by cataloging public T cell receptors. Alongside the repertoire data, information on donor age, sex, ethnicity and CMV serostatus was compiled. In an earlier analysis of roughly 580 of the donors, high-throughput TCR beta sequencing was used to judge whether each TCR beta V gene segment behaved as functional or pseudogenic. Of the roughly 400 genotyped donors, approximately 82% fell in the genetic ancestry cluster associated with self-reported Caucasian donors. Four to six DR-DQ haplotypes were handled as single units for association and clustering, since linkage in the cohort was strong. Every discovery cohort repertoire had been produced on one sequencing platform. Typing coverage varied by locus: roughly 629-640 donors for A, B, C, DRB1 and DQB1; under 550 for DQA1; nearly 610 for DPA1; approximately 490 for DPB1. Across some 400 genotyped donors of the cohort, an average of roughly 250,000 unique TCR beta nucleotide sequences per donor were sequenced, and roughly 18% of those sequences were non-productive. A separate validation cohort of 100 to 150 different subjects was used in addition to the 666-subject first cohort. An early release that covered approximately 600 HLA-typed donors contained approximately 300 gigabases of sequencing data and 65 million to 100 million unique TCR sequences. A later genetic analysis took genome-wide SNP genotypes for 398 of the 666 donors and used that subset as a discovery cohort. To predict cytomegalovirus infection status, the study brought together high-throughput TCR immunosequencing, statistical association of individual TCRs with disease status, and machine learning. The T cell repertoires of 666 subjects were profiled by immunosequencing and related to cytomegalovirus serostatus. In a later analysis, previously published TCR beta repertoires from several hundred donors were re-analyzed and high-resolution HLA genotyping was added so that TCR occurrence patterns could be studied. Both class I and class II loci were covered by HLA typing, at four-digit resolution. Rather than using new phenotypic data, the later analysis identified candidate immune exposures from TCR beta sequences and from how often those sequences occurred across donors. Broader findings and caveats from the paper: A cluster of highly shared sequence variants was judged likely to be a technical artifact of the sequencing pipeline. Fewer than 20 rarely observed V segments, including chromosome 9 orphons, were excluded from the earlier analysis of almost 600 of the donors because counts were too low. In a later analysis, HLA-associated TCR beta chains were found to be more clonally expanded and to have lower generation probabilities than equally common non-associated chains. According to a later analysis, TCR association rates differed among HLA loci, with DRB1 alleles showing the most associated TCRs and HLA-C alleles showing the fewest. Linkage disequilibrium might explain the correlated functional status among segregating V segments, but an unknown experimental factor could not be ruled out. A few of the identified cytomegalovirus-associated TCR beta chains were confirmed in vitro to be specific for cytomegalovirus antigens. The presence/absence analyses assumed that sequencing depth was roughly uniform across donors, and that assumption may not be true. At a false discovery rate of 0.05, a later analysis linked 16,951 TCR beta sequences to specific HLA alleles. The study listed 164 TCR beta chains as associated with cytomegalovirus. The authors suggested that the approach could potentially be generalized to other disease states and immunological phenotypes. Most TCR sequences were observed very rarely across donors, whereas some public TCRs were present in many individuals. Several of the top co-occurrence clusters appeared to be linked to parvovirus B19, influenza, CMV and Epstein-Barr virus, according to a later analysis. In a later genetic analysis, a missense DCLRE1C variant was associated with V-gene and J-gene trimming of TCR beta chains, and the association was replicated in an independent cohort. A further reported finding was that TCR beta sequences accurately predicted the HLA-A and HLA-B alleles for most subjects in the first cohort. Cytomegalovirus status was reported to be diagnosed by the classifier with high specificity and sensitivity in both the original and validation cohorts. Some IMGT-functional V segments, including TRBV6-2 and TRBV6-3, could not be distinguished by the 87-base-pair reads and were therefore excluded. Most CMV-associated TCR beta chains appeared to be HLA-restricted in a later analysis, and the HLA associations seemed to be driven largely by CMV exposure. When HLA alleles, especially DR and DQ, strongly co-occurred, attributing TCR associations to individual alleles was difficult. According to a later genetic analysis, donors in an Asian-associated ancestry cluster had fewer N-insertions in productive TCRs than the approximately 710-donor mean. In an earlier analysis of about 550 of the donors, most TCR beta V segments were observed in productive rearrangements about 87% or about 30% of the time, broadly matching IMGT annotations. Because HLA typing was missing for some donors at each locus, association tests included only the typed subset. The only immune exposure information available for the cohort was CMV serostatus. The cohort was sequenced for TCR beta chains only, and without alpha or paired-chain data the features that could be detected were limited.

The library was produced with the immunoSEQ multiplex PCR assay. For the multiplex PCR, a mixture combining 60 forward primers for TCR Vbeta segments and 13 reverse primers for TCR Jbeta segments was used. The CDR3 region of rearranged TCR beta genes was amplified from genomic DNA by a multiplex PCR assay. On the Illumina HiSeq System, the amplified TCR beta libraries were sequenced as 87-base-pair reads. In the paper's pipeline: A later analysis counted approximately 84 million unique TCR beta chains across the 550 to 750 repertoires, and roughly 9.9 million of these chains were shared by at least two donors. A nearest-neighbor algorithm error-corrected the raw reads and collapsed the reads into unique sequences, merging closely related sequences to remove PCR and sequencing errors. V, D and J gene segments were assigned by aligning CDR3 sequences to IMGT reference sequences. Each retained sequence needed at least a six-nucleotide match to both a V gene segment and a J gene segment. Rearrangements were classified as productive when the CDR3 lacked stop codons and remained in frame with V and J, and all other rearrangements were classified as non-productive. Following IMGT convention, CDR3 was defined as the stretch from the second conserved V-encoded cysteine up to the conserved J-encoded phenylalanine. The earlier analysis of about 500 of the donors excluded sequences that lacked an unambiguous match to a single V gene segment. An earlier analysis of over 450 of the donors classified V segments as functional when productive rearrangements were above 56.7% and as segregating when the standard deviation between donors was above 5%. A statistical classification framework was developed to diagnose cytomegalovirus status using the catalog of TCR beta chain sequences. In a later analysis, V and J genes were assigned by comparing TCR nucleotide sequences against IMGT/GENE-DB human TR gene sequences. In a later analysis, CDR3 sequences and most-parsimonious VDJ recombination scenarios were assigned using the TCRdist pipeline. In a later analysis, every TCR beta chain was defined by the combination of its CDR3 amino acid sequence and its V-gene family, and reads without a unique V-gene family were dropped. As a way to deal with suspected cross-contamination and a sequencing artifact, a later analysis dropped under 600 nucleotide sequences that were highly shared and had low generation probability. A later analysis calculated a clonal expansion index for each public chain from normalized within-repertoire ranks of inferred template counts. Generation probabilities in a later analysis came from a VDJ recombination model fitted to out-of-frame rearrangements, and those results were checked against IGoR. A later analysis scored TCR-TCR, TCR-HLA and TCR-CMV co-occurrence with hypergeometric tests, applying a repertoire-size bias correction to TCR pairs. A later analysis estimated false discovery rates by permuting HLA or CMV assignments 20 times. In a later analysis, co-occurring TCRs were grouped using DBSCAN, and TCRdist sequence similarity was added for clustering within HLA-allele-positive subsets. Repertoires with fewer than 30,000 or more than 120,000 public chains were left out of co-occurrence clustering, as were a handful of repertoires with anomalous nucleotide sharing. TCRdb holds this immuneACCESS table with in-frame rearrangements only. Some clones are missing; in checked studies, unresolved V genes explain under half, and the rest has no known cause. V, J and clone size are those of that table, while D and trimming were read from the DNA. This sample's table carries more than 30,000 clones. The top ten clonotypes cover approximately 10% of the sample.

The cohort comprised some 700 healthy bone marrow donors. All cohort members were sampled while nominally healthy, although unrecorded immune exposures were likely present. The donor tested CMV seropositive, placing the donor among the approximately 310 seropositive members of the cohort. Each donor provided a peripheral blood sample, and peripheral blood mononuclear cells were used for TCR beta sequencing. The Qiagen DNeasy Blood Extraction Kit was used to extract genomic DNA from the blood cell samples. This clonotype originated in a middle-aged man in good health and CMV-seropositive. The sequenced sample was PBMCs. The rearrangement joined TRBV6-6 to TRBJ2-7; TRBD2 fits 10 bases in the junction. For the CDR3, the sequence is CASSPGTSVSYEQYF. The DNA sequence is given as TGTGCCAGCAGTCCCGGGACTAGCGTTTCCTACGAGCAGTACTTC.